Listed here are 17 T cell receptor beta chains from one sample, sequenced in a study of response to subunit inactivated influenza vaccine. TCRdb used MiXCR to reprocess the RT-PCR reads, holding one entry per CDR3 protein. This sample has about 780,000 distinct CDR3 sequences; less than 20% occur once, and the top ten carry approximately 10%. Sequenced material: PBMCs from blood, taken roughly 5 days after vaccination. The receptors were gathered from a man aged 50-59 years who received an inactivated influenza vaccine.

The gene calls are TRBV20-1 and TRBJ2-7; 8 bases are shared with TRBD1. The ends lost 0 bases at V and 2 bases at J; junction bases unmatched: 6. The germline V gene has CDR1 DFQATT and CDR2 SNEGSKA (reference sequence). There are 15 residues in the CDR3. The CDR3 spells CSARDPRQGPYEQYF. The DNA for the CDR3 is TGCAGTGCTAGAGATCCGAGACAGGGGCCCTACGAGCAGTACTTC.

V and J are TRBV12-3 or TRBV12-4 and TRBJ1-2; D may be TRBD1 (6 bases). The CDR3 runs to 13 residues. Trimming removed 7 bases at V and 5 bases at J, with 14 bases between. Here the CDR3 reads CASNPGATYGYTF. Here the CDR3 DNA reads TGTGCCAGCAACCCGGGGGCTACTTATGGCTACACCTTC.

This clonotype was detected only a few times. The chain has TRBV20-1 and TRBJ2-1, with 8 nucleotides matching TRBD1. The CDR3 has 14 amino acids. Per germline, CDR1 DFQATT and CDR2 SNEGSKA (reference sequence). J gave up 4 bases and V 3 bases, and 5 bases lay outside the gene matches. The DNA of the CDR3 is TGCAGTGCTAGTCCCGGACAGGGTTACAATGAGCAGTTCTTC. This encodes CSASPGQGYNEQFF.

This clonotype showed up just a few times. This chain joins TRBV7-2 and TRBJ2-1, with a weak D call TRBD2 (6 bases). The CDR3 is 13 residues long. V dropped 6 bases and J dropped 12 bases, with 18 bases sitting between them. The germline V gene has CDR1 SGHTA and CDR2 FQGNSA. The CDR3 loop is CASSSEAGRRQFF. The CDR3 DNA is TGTGCCAGCAGTTCAGAAGCGGGTAGGAGGCAGTTCTTC. Full variable domain (outside the CDR3, taken from reference TRBV7-2 and TRBJ2-1): GAGVSQSPSNKVTEKGKDVELRCDPISGHTALYWYRQSLGQGLEFLIYFQGNSAPDKSGLPSDRFSAERTGGSVSTLTIQRTQQEDSAVYLCASSSEAGRRQFFGPGTRLTVL.

This clonotype was counted a few times. This chain uses TRBV6-5 with TRBJ2-1; 12 nucleotides agree with TRBD2. Germline trimming cut 2 bases from V and 6 bases from J; bases unmatched to any gene: 5. CDR1 and CDR2 from the germline V gene are MNHEY and SVGAGI. The CDR3 has 16 amino acids. CDR3 coding DNA: TGTGCCAGCAGTTACCCCGCTAGCGGGGGGGGCAATGAGCAGTTCTTC. Translating it yields CASSYPASGGGNEQFF.

The chain has TRBV10-3 and TRBJ2-7; D gene unclear. Trimming removed 11 bases at V and 2 bases at J, with 13 bases between. Germline CDR1 is ENHRY and CDR2 is SYGVKD. The CDR3 extends over 12 amino acids. The CDR3 is CAVNTEAYEQYF. The CDR3 coding sequence is TGTGCCGTAAACACAGAGGCCTACGAGCAGTACTTC.

The gene calls are TRBV3-1 and TRBJ2-3, with TRBD2 identical over 10 bases. CDR1 and CDR2 (germline): LGHDT, YNNKEL (reference sequence). The trim removed 8 bases at V and 4 bases at J, leaving 9 bases unmatched. This CDR3 is built from 15 residues. The CDR3: CASGRGTSEADTQYF. CDR3 in DNA: TGTGCCAGCGGTCGAGGGACTAGCGAGGCAGATACGCAGTATTTT.

V is TRBV3-1 and J is TRBJ2-6; D ambiguous. Germline-derived CDR1 and CDR2 are LGHDT and YNNKEL (reference sequence). Deletions cut 4 bases from V and 2 bases from J, with 12 bases between. This CDR3 has 16 amino acids. This chain's CDR3 is CASSPRRDTGANVLTF. The CDR3 DNA reads TGTGCCAGCAGCCCCCGTCGAGACACTGGGGCCAACGTCCTGACTTTC.

The chain recombines TRBV10-3 with TRBJ1-1; D may be TRBD1 (5 bases). The V gene lost 4 bases and the J gene lost 7 bases, with 19 bases spanning the gap. The CDR3 is made up of 15 amino acids. Looked up from germline, CDR1 is ENHRY and CDR2 is SYGVKD. CDR3 DNA: TGTGCCATCAGTGGCGACAGAGCCTCGTCGGGTGAAGCTTTCTTT. It specifies CAISGDRASSGEAFF.

In this sample, this clonotype turned up a few times. CDR3 DNA sequence: TGTGCCAGCAGCCCAGAGACTAGCGGGGCAATTTACGAGCAGTACTTC. This gives the protein CASSPETSGAIYEQYF. The V gene is TRBV21-1, the J gene TRBJ2-7; the table's TRBD2 call for D was not verified on the DNA. TRBV21-1 is marked as a pseudogene. This CDR3 is 16 amino acids long.

This clonotype was observed a few times. The rearrangement links TRBV12-3 or TRBV12-4 to TRBJ1-2; 7 nucleotides agree with TRBD1. CDR3 length equals 15 residues. With 5 bases clipped from V and 5 bases from J, the junction kept 11 bases outside the gene matches. DNA for the CDR3: TGTGCCAGCAGTCGAAAACAGGGGTTTGGGTATGGCTACACCTTC. Encoded protein: CASSRKQGFGYGYTF.

The chain couples TRBV28 to TRBJ2-1; TRBD1 matches at 8 bases. This CDR3 spans 12 amino acids. V lost 9 bases, J lost 7 bases, and 5 bases stayed unmatched. Germline V CDR1 and CDR2: MDHEN, SYDVKM. As DNA, the CDR3 is TGTGCCAGTGGACAGGGCCGAAATGAGCAGTTCTTC. Amino acid sequence: CASGQGRNEQFF. Combining the CDR3 with reference TRBV28 and TRBJ2-1 gives the whole variable domain DVKVTQSSRYLVKRTGEKVFLECVQDMDHENMFWYRQDPGLGLRLIYFSYDVKMKEKGDIPEGYSVSREKKERFSLILESASTNQTSMYLCASGQGRNEQFFGPGTRLTVL.

This clonotype turned up a few times. V is TRBV10-3 and J is TRBJ1-1; the D is unclear. Deletions cut 3 bases from V and 3 bases from J, with 11 bases between. CDR1 and CDR2 (germline): ENHRY, SYGVKD. There are 14 residues in the CDR3. This CDR3 is CAISDIGLDTEAFF. CDR3 nucleotide sequence: TGTGCCATCAGTGATATCGGTTTAGACACTGAAGCTTTCTTT.

The chain couples TRBV10-3 to TRBJ1-5; D uncertain. Trimming removed 3 bases at V and 4 bases at J, with 7 bases between. The CDR3 has 13 amino acids. CDR1 is ENHRY, CDR2 SYGVKD, per germline. In nucleotides, the CDR3 is TGTGCCATCAGTGACCACAAGAATCAGCCCCAGCATTTT. Translated, it gives CAISDHKNQPQHF.

V is TRBV20-1 and J is TRBJ2-2; 11 bases match TRBD2. The CDR3 is 17 amino acids. Trimming took 5 bases from V and 8 from J; bases not matched to a gene: 16. CDR1 is DFQATT and CDR2 is SNEGSKA in the germline V gene (reference sequence). CDR3 protein: CSARDLIAGGPDGELFF. CDR3 DNA: TGCAGTGCTCGCGATTTGATAGCGGGAGGGCCAGATGGGGAGCTGTTTTTT.

J is TRBJ1-5 and V is TRBV4-1; 7 bases are shared with TRBD1. Per the germline V gene, CDR1 is MGHRA and CDR2 is YSYEKL. The CDR3 has 18 amino acids. With 3 bases clipped from V and 0 bases from J, the junction kept 11 bases outside the gene matches. CDR3 in DNA: TGCGCCAGCAGCCAGAGACCGGGACAGCTCTTTAGCAATCAGCCCCAGCATTTT. It specifies CASSQRPGQLFSNQPQHF.

A few counts support this clonotype. The chain uses TRBV12-3 or TRBV12-4 and TRBJ1-1; 8 bases agree with TRBD1. CDR3 length equals 12 residues. The ends lost 7 bases at V and 8 bases at J; junction bases unmatched: 6. The CDR3 sequence is CASTGTGEEAFF. The CDR3 DNA reads TGTGCCAGCACCGGGACAGGAGAGGAAGCTTTCTTT.